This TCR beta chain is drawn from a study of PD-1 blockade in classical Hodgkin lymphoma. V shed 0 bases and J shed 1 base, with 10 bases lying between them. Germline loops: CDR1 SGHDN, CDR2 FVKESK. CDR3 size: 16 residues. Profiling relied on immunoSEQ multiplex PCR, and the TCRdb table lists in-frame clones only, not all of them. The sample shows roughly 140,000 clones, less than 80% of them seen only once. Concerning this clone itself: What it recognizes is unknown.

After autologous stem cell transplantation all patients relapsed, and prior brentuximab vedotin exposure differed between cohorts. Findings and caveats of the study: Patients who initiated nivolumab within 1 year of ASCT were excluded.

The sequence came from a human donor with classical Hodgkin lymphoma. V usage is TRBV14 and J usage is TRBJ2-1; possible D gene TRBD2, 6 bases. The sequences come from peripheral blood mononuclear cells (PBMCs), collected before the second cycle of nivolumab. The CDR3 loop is CASSQDLGRSYNEQFF. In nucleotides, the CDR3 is TGTGCCAGCAGCCAAGATCTGGGGAGGTCCTACAATGAGCAGTTCTTC. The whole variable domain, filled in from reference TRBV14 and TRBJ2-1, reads EAGVTQFPSHSVIEKGQTVTLRCDPISGHDNLYWYRRVMGKEIKFLLHFVKESKQDESGMPNNRFLAERTGGTYSTLKVQPAELEDSGVYFCASSQDLGRSYNEQFFGPGTRLTVL.